What follows are 30 T cell receptor beta chains derived from one specimen sequenced in a study of Graves' ophthalmopathy and Graves' hyperthyroidism. RNA transcripts served as template for amplifying TCR beta CDR3 sequences. The authors performed first-round RT-PCR with HTBI primers and then a second-round multiplex PCR. Each CDR3 protein gets one entry after TCRdb re-called the multiplex PCR reads with MiXCR. This repertoire shows fewer than 650,000 distinct CDR3 sequences, about a fifth found once; its top ten account for roughly 7.4%. Sequenced material: peripheral blood. Receptors were obtained from a woman younger than 30 with stable Graves' hyperthyroidism. Some clones in this sample may be carry-over from other donors' samples.

Only a few counts were recorded for this clonotype. The chain couples TRBV30 to TRBJ1-5; D call uncertain. CDR1 and CDR2 (germline): GTSNPN, SVGIG (reference sequence). The CDR3 contains 13 residues. Trimming removed 0 bases at V and 1 base at J, with 4 bases between. For the CDR3, the DNA is TGTGCCTGGAGTGTTAAGAGCAATCAGCCCCAGCATTTT. Amino acids: CAWSVKSNQPQHF.

This clonotype has just one count. The gene calls are TRBV6-1 and TRBJ2-5; D uncertain. Germline V CDR1 and CDR2: MNHNS, SASEGT. V dropped 0 bases and J dropped 5 bases, with 10 bases sitting between them. There are 14 residues in the CDR3. The CDR3 DNA follows: TGTGCCAGCAGTGAAGCAAACGGCGCGGAGACCCAGTACTTC. Encoded protein: CASSEANGAETQYF.

The chain is built from TRBV5-1 and TRBJ1-2; D may be TRBD1 (5 bases). With 7 bases removed from V and 3 bases from J, the gap between germline ends came to 22 bases. Germline CDR1 and CDR2: SGHRS and YFSETQ. The CDR3 contains 16 residues. The chain's CDR3 is CASLPEGPPKDYGYTF. The CDR3 DNA is TGCGCCAGCCTTCCGGAGGGACCCCCAAAGGACTATGGCTACACCTTC.

This sequence joins TRBV10-3 and TRBJ2-5; 14 bases agree with TRBD2. This CDR3 is built from 13 residues. Germline V CDR1 and CDR2: ENHRY, SYGVKD. Losses at the gene ends were 3 bases for V and 10 bases for J; bases not matched to a gene: 1. Here the CDR3 reads CAISDGTSGGQYF. The CDR3 bases are TGTGCCATCAGTGATGGGACTAGCGGGGGCCAGTACTTC.

This clonotype has a count of ten or more. This chain links TRBV30 with TRBJ1-1, with 10 bases matching TRBD1. After removal of 1 base from V and 1 base from J, the junction contained 6 bases not matched to a gene. This CDR3 has 16 amino acids. CDR1 and CDR2 from the germline V gene are GTSNPN and SVGIG (reference sequence). In DNA, the CDR3 is TGTGCCTGGAGTGCAATGGACAGGGGGAAGAACACTGAAGCTTTCTTT. It yields the protein CAWSAMDRGKNTEAFF.

This clonotype appeared many times. The chain joins TRBV10-3 to TRBJ2-7; 7 positions agree with TRBD1. The germline V gene encodes CDR1 ENHRY and CDR2 SYGVKD. J was trimmed by 1 base and V by 4 bases; bases with no gene match: 4. The CDR3 spans 14 residues. This CDR3 is CAISVGGQSYEQYF. CDR3 coding DNA: TGTGCCATCAGTGTAGGGGGCCAGTCCTACGAGCAGTACTTC.

In this sample, this clonotype turned up many times. J is TRBJ2-7 and V is TRBV28, with D perhaps matching TRBD1 (6 bases). The V gene lost 5 bases and the J gene lost 5 bases, with 10 bases spanning the gap. This CDR3 has 12 amino acids. Germline loops: CDR1 MDHEN, CDR2 SYDVKM. As DNA, the CDR3 is TGTGCCAGCAGTGGCTACAGGGACGAGCAGTACTTC. Protein sequence: CASSGYRDEQYF.

This clonotype was recorded many times. The rearrangement links TRBV20-1 to TRBJ1-2; no firm D call. The length of the CDR3 is 14 residues. Trimming shortened V by 3 bases and J by 3 bases, and 14 bases separated the two germline ends. Germline CDR1 DFQATT, CDR2 SNEGSKA (reference sequence). Here the CDR3 DNA reads TGCAGTGCTAGTGGCTTCCCGGGAGACTATGGCTACACCTTC. Its translation is CSASGFPGDYGYTF.

This clonotype has ten or more counts. This chain links TRBV6-5 with TRBJ2-7; 10 nucleotides align to TRBD1. Germline CDR1 and CDR2: MNHEY and SVGAGI. The CDR3 consists of 15 residues. Trimming at V came to 2 bases and at J to 2 bases, leaving 3 bases not matched to a gene. This chain's CDR3 is CASSYRDRGPYEQYF. CDR3 nucleotides: TGTGCCAGCAGTTACCGGGACAGGGGCCCCTACGAGCAGTACTTC.

V gene TRBV7-8 combines with J gene TRBJ2-7; the D call may be TRBD1 or TRBD2 (5 bases each). The CDR3 spans 17 residues. Looked up from germline, CDR1 is SGHVS and CDR2 is FQNEAQ. V was clipped by 1 base and J by 0 bases, with 16 bases between them. In DNA, the CDR3 is TGTGCCAGCAGCTTAGTTTGGGGGACGGATTTCTCCTACGAGCAGTACTTC. This encodes CASSLVWGTDFSYEQYF.

The sample holds many counts of this clonotype. This chain links TRBV6-5 with TRBJ2-7, with a weak D call TRBD1 (6 bases). The CDR3 runs to 14 residues. Germline assignment: CDR1 MNHEY and CDR2 SVGAGI. Trimming cost V 2 bases and J 5 bases, with 13 bases left between them. CDR3: CASSYGRGFHEQYF. The CDR3, as DNA: TGTGCCAGCAGTTACGGCAGGGGTTTCCACGAGCAGTACTTC.

This clonotype was seen repeatedly, ten times or more. The chain recombines TRBV12-3 or TRBV12-4 with TRBJ2-2; 7 nucleotides agree with TRBD1. The CDR3 sequence is 16 residues long. The V gene end was trimmed by 4 bases and the J gene end by 2 bases; junction bases not matched to a gene: 7. CDR3 coding DNA: TGTGCCAGCAGTTGGGAGACAGGGTCCAACACCGGGGAGCTGTTTTTT. It encodes CASSWETGSNTGELFF.

This clonotype has only a few counts. The V call is TRBV12-3 or TRBV12-4, the J call TRBJ2-2, with 12 bases identical to TRBD2. The CDR3 covers 15 residues. The DNA of the CDR3 is TGTGCTTTCAATCCGGGACTAGCGGGCACCGGGGAGCTGTTTTTT. Its translation: CAFNPGLAGTGELFF.

Only one count was recorded for this clonotype. V is TRBV6-4 and J is TRBJ1-1; the D is unclear. The germline V gene encodes CDR1 MRHNA and CDR2 SNTAGT. CDR3 length equals 11 residues. Trimming took 8 bases from V and 7 from J, leaving 11 bases between them. The CDR3, as DNA: TGTGCCAGCTTTGACGGTTTTGAAGCTTTCTTT. Translating it yields CASFDGFEAFF.

A word on this clonotype: Possible read error: a much larger clone is one base away. This chain links TRBV27 with TRBJ1-5; 7 bases agree with TRBD1. The trim removed 5 bases at V and 9 bases at J, leaving 10 bases unmatched. Germline V gene lookup returns CDR1 MNHEY and CDR2 SMNVEV (reference sequence). This CDR3 is 14 amino acids long. The CDR3 nucleotides read TGTGCCAGCAGTCACGACAGGGCATCTCGGCCCCAGCATTTT. Protein product: CASSHDRASRPQHF.

The sample holds many counts of this clonotype. J is TRBJ1-1 and V is TRBV15; TRBD1 might be the D (5 bases). Germline lookup yields CDR1 LNHNV and CDR2 YYDKDF (reference sequence). CDR3 length equals 17 residues. Trimming took off 1 base at V and 5 bases at J, with 20 bases between the two ends. The CDR3 sequence: CATSRGWSAGRVTEAFF. In DNA, the CDR3 is TGTGCCACCAGCAGAGGATGGTCTGCAGGGCGGGTAACTGAAGCTTTCTTT.

This rearrangement joins TRBV3-1 to TRBJ2-2; 9 bases are a match to TRBD1. The CDR3 sequence is 20 residues long. Per germline, CDR1 LGHDT and CDR2 YNNKEL (reference sequence). Trimming removed 0 bases from V and 1 base from J; junction bases left unmatched: 12. The CDR3 bases are TGTGCCAGCAGCCAAGATCGCACAGGGGGCCTAAACTGGAACACCGGGGAGCTGTTTTTT. Its protein product is CASSQDRTGGLNWNTGELFF.

In this sample, this clonotype turned up many times. The germline gene is not matched at one end of the junction; a read error may be the cause. The chain employs TRBV6-1 and TRBJ1-1; D not certain. The CDR3 covers 11 residues. Per germline, CDR1 MNHNS and CDR2 SASEGT. The CDR3 spells CASSERVRANF. The CDR3 nucleotides are TGTGCCAGCAGTGAGAGGGTCCGGGCAAACTTT.

The table lists this clonotype with many counts. CDR3 region: CASSDMTGGEETQYF. CDR3 coding DNA: TGTGCCAGCAGTGACATGACAGGGGGTGAAGAGACCCAGTACTTC. This chain joins TRBV6-1 and TRBJ2-5, with 9 nucleotides matching TRBD1. CDR1 and CDR2 (germline): MNHNS, SASEGT. CDR3 length equals 15 residues. V shed 3 bases and J 3 bases; nucleotides not matched to a gene: 5.

The table lists this clonotype with many counts. This chain joins TRBV10-3 and TRBJ1-2; TRBD1 matches 8 bases. V shed 2 bases, J shed 5 bases, and the junction held 1 base outside the gene matches. The CDR3 loop spans 13 amino acids. CDR1 is ENHRY, CDR2 SYGVKD, per germline. The CDR3 coding sequence is TGTGCCATCAGTGAGGACAGGGGATATGGCTACACCTTC. Protein product: CAISEDRGYGYTF.

This clonotype appeared once. The V gene is TRBV20-1, the J gene TRBJ1-5; maybe TRBD1 (5 bases). Trimming removed 0 bases at V and 10 bases at J, with 19 bases between. CDR1 and CDR2 (germline): DFQATT, SNEGSKA (reference sequence). This CDR3 contains 15 residues. CDR3 residues: CSARDLGAAISPQHF. CDR3 nucleotide sequence: TGCAGTGCTAGAGATCTCGGGGCAGCAATCAGCCCCCAGCATTTT.

This clonotype was found many times. The chain combines TRBV27 with TRBJ2-7; 14 bases map to TRBD2. With 5 bases clipped from V and 4 bases from J, the junction kept 4 bases outside the gene matches. The length of the CDR3 is 15 residues. CDR1 and CDR2 (germline): MNHEY, SMNVEV (reference sequence). This chain's CDR3 is CASSPRTSGRYEQYF. CDR3 nucleotides: TGTGCCAGCAGTCCGCGGACTAGCGGGAGGTACGAGCAGTACTTC.

This clonotype was seen repeatedly, ten times or more. The chain has TRBV15 and TRBJ2-5; D is possibly TRBD1 or TRBD2 (5 bases each). Germline CDR1 and CDR2: LNHNV and YYDKDF (reference sequence). The CDR3 has 16 amino acids. The V and J ends lost 0 bases and 1 base respectively, with 12 bases between them. In DNA form, the CDR3 reads TGTGCCACCAGCAGAGAGTTTGCGAGGGGCCAAGAGACCCAGTACTTC. Amino acids: CATSREFARGQETQYF.

This clonotype was counted ten times or more. The CDR3 region is CASSLTDSRNSPLHF. The CDR3 DNA reads TGTGCCAGCTCGTTGACTGACAGCAGAAATTCACCCCTCCACTTT. The chain uses TRBV2 and TRBJ1-6; possible D gene TRBD1, 5 bases. The CDR3 runs to 15 residues. Germline assignment: CDR1 SNHLY and CDR2 FYNNEI. Trimming removed 8 bases from V and 7 bases from J, with 18 bases in between.

This chain connects TRBV20-1 to TRBJ1-1, with TRBD1 as a possible D gene (6 bases). Germline lookup yields CDR1 DFQATT and CDR2 SNEGSKA (reference sequence). The CDR3 spans 15 residues. The V end lost 4 bases, the J end lost 4 bases, and 19 bases lay between the germline ends. The CDR3 reads CSATLGGASVTEAFF. CDR3 in DNA: TGCAGTGCTACACTAGGGGGGGCTTCGGTCACTGAAGCTTTCTTT.

Worth noting for this clonotype: This may be a read error, as it is one base from a much larger clone. The conserved phenylalanine or tryptophan is not found at the CDR3 terminus, so this likely reflects a read error. The V call is TRBV12-3 or TRBV12-4, the J call TRBJ1-1; D is unclear. Trimming shortened V by 5 bases and J by 5 bases, and 12 bases separated the two germline ends. CDR3 size: 13 residues. CDR3 residues: CASSNEGGTEAFL. The CDR3 bases are TGTGCCAGCAGTAATGAGGGAGGAACTGAAGCTTTCTTG.

This clonotype occurred many times. The chain links TRBV12-3 or TRBV12-4 to TRBJ2-7; D might be TRBD1 (5 bases). V lost 5 bases, J lost 3 bases, and 14 bases lay in between. The CDR3 is 14 amino acids. The CDR3 DNA follows: TGTGCCAGCAGTACTCAGGGAATGGTCTACGAGCAGTACTTC. Amino acids: CASSTQGMVYEQYF.

The chain is built from TRBV5-5 and TRBJ1-5; D possibly corresponds to TRBD1 (6 bases). CDR3 length: 16 amino acids. V was trimmed by 4 bases and J by 5 bases, leaving 19 bases between them. Germline loops: CDR1 SGHKS, CDR2 YYEKEE (reference sequence). CDR3 DNA sequence: TGTGCCAGCAGCGCAACAGGGTCTTTAACTCATCAGCCCCAGCATTTT. Protein product: CASSATGSLTHQPQHF.

This clonotype was observed many times. This rearrangement joins TRBV20-1 to TRBJ2-2; D possibly corresponds to TRBD1 (6 bases). Trimming removed 5 bases from V and 6 bases from J, with 10 bases in between. CDR1 is DFQATT, CDR2 SNEGSKA, per germline (reference sequence). This CDR3 contains 12 residues. CDR3 in amino acids: CSAHAGAGELFF. DNA for the CDR3: TGCAGTGCTCACGCAGGGGCCGGGGAGCTGTTTTTT.

The chain uses TRBV6-2 or TRBV6-3 and TRBJ1-2; a weak D match, TRBD1 (5 bases). There are 13 residues in the CDR3. V lost 2 bases and J 11 bases, leaving 15 bases between the germline ends. In germline, CDR1 is MNHEY, CDR2 SVGEGT. Written as DNA, the CDR3 is TGTGCCAGCAGTTACGTCCCAGGGCGTGGTTACACCTTC. It translates to CASSYVPGRGYTF.